These T cell receptor beta chains were read from a single sample in a study of blood T cell repertoires in COVID-19. Only in-frame clones appear in the TCRdb table, and some are missing; sequencing was by immunoSEQ multiplex PCR. The sample has about 230,000 clones, about nine tenths seen once. Sequencing was carried out using peripheral blood. These receptor sequences come from a man in his forties or fifties with COVID-19, enrolled during active disease. Both conserved end residues are trimmed from each CDR3. The D gene is left open where the match is weak.

V: TRBV3-1/TRBV3-2; J: TRBJ2-4; D: -; CDR3: ASSQGTENIQY
V: TRBV28; J: TRBJ1-5; D: -; CDR3: ASNTANQPQH
V: TRBV2; J: TRBJ2-3; D: TRBD2; CDR3: ASSELAGVRDTQY
V: TRBV5-4; J: TRBJ2-7; D: -; CDR3: ASSLAFGVSEQY
V: TRBV12-3/TRBV12-4; J: TRBJ1-5; D: -; CDR3: ASSLVSQPQH
V: TRBV5-1; J: TRBJ2-7; D: TRBD1; CDR3: ASSGLRGQGRDEQY
V: TRBV4-1; J: TRBJ1-2; D: TRBD1; CDR3: ASSQGQGAGYGYT
V: TRBV2; J: TRBJ1-2; D: TRBD1; CDR3: ASSESQGARGYT
V: TRBV7-2; J: TRBJ2-7; D: -; CDR3: ASSLRGSISYEQY
V: TRBV10-3; J: TRBJ2-1; D: TRBD2; CDR3: AIKGLAGGPEEQF
V: TRBV27; J: TRBJ1-1; D: -; CDR3: ASSQQIPNTEAF